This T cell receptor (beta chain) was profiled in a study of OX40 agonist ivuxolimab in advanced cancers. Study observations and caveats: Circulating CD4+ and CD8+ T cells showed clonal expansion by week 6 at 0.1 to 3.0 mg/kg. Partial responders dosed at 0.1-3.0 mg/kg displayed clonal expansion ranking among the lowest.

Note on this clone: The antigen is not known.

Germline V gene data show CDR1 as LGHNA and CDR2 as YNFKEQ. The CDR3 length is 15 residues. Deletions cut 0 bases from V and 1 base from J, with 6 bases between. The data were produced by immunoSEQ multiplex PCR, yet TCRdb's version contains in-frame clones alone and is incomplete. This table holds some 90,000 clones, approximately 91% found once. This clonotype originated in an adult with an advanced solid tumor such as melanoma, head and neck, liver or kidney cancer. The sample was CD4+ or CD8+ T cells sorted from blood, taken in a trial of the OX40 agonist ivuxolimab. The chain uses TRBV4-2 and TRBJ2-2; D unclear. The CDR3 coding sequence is TGTGCCAGCAGCCAAGATCAAGGGAACACCGGGGAGCTGTTTTTT. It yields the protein CASSQDQGNTGELFF.